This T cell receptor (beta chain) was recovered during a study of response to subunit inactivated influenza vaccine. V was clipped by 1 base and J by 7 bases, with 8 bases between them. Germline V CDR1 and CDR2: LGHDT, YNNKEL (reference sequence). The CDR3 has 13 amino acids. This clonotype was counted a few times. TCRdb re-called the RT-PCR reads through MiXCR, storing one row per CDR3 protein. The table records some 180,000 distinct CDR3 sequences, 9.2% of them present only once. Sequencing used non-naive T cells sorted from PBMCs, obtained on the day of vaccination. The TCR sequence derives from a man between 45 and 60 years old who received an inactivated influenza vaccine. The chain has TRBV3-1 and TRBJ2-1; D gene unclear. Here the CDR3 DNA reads TGTGCCAGCAGCCAAGGTTATCCGAATGAGCAGTTCTTC. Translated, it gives CASSQGYPNEQFF.